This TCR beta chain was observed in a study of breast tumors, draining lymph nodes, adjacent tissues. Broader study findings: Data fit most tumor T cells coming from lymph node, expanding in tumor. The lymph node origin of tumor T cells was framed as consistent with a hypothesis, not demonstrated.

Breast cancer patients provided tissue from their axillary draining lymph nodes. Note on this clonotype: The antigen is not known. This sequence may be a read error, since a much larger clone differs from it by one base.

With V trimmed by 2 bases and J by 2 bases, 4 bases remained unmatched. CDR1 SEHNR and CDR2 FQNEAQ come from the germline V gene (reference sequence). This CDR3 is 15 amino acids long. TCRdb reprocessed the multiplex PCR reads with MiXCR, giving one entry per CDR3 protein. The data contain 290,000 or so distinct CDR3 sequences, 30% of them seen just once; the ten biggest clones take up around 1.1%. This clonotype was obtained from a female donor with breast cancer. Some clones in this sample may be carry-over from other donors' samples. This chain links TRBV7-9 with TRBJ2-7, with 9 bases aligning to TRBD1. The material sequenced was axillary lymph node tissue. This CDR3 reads CASSLPTGGTYEQYF. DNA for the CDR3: TGTGCCAGCAGCTTACCGACAGGGGGTACCTACGAGCAGTACTTC.